Listed below are T cell receptor beta chains from one sample, sequenced in a study of T-cell reconstitution after alpha-beta-depleted transplantation in children. MiXCR, applied by TCRdb to the PCR reads, yields one record per CDR3 protein. The table records about 580,000 distinct CDR3 sequences, about 21% of them present only once. Specimen: PBMCs, mostly from graft donor cells, collected 360 days after TCRalphabeta/CD19-depleted stem cell transplant. These receptors were taken from a boy less than two years old who had a stem cell transplant for acute myeloid leukemia, so the T cells may come from the graft donor. Both conserved end residues are part of each CDR3. D genes are given only for firm matches. Clone size is given for some rows only: seen once, a few or many times, or a class if the clone is expanded.

NA	TRBV29-1	TRBJ1-2	few	CSVEEPGAKGGYTF	TGCAGCGTTGAGGAACCAGGGGCAAAGGGTGGCTACACCTTC
TRBD2	TRBV12-3/TRBV12-4	TRBJ2-7	many	CASSLWGGASYEQYF	TGTGCCAGCAGTTTATGGGGGGGAGCCTCCTACGAGCAGTACTTC
TRBD2	TRBV12-3/TRBV12-4	TRBJ2-7	NA	CASRRLAGGYSYELYF	TGTGCCAGCAGACGGCTAGCGGGGGGGTACTCCTACGAGCTGTACTTC
NA	TRBV29-1	TRBJ1-2	NA	CSVEFDGYGYTF	TGCAGCGTTGAATTCGACGGCTATGGCTACACCTTC
TRBD2	TRBV20-1	TRBJ2-1	few	CSALYYTSGSYNEQFF	TGCAGTGCTCTGTATTACACTAGCGGGTCCTACAATGAGCAGTTCTTC
NA	TRBV6-5	TRBJ2-3	NA	CASSYWGATTPDTQYF	TGTGCCAGCAGTTATTGGGGGGCCACCACTCCAGATACGCAGTATTTT
TRBD1	TRBV20-1	TRBJ2-7	many	CSARRPGGSSYEQYF	TGCAGTGCTAGAAGGCCAGGGGGCAGCTCCTACGAGCAGTACTTC
NA	TRBV5-1	TRBJ2-2	NA	CASSFRTANTGELFF	TGCGCCAGCAGCTTTCGGACAGCGAACACCGGGGAGCTGTTTTTT
NA	TRBV5-1	TRBJ2-1	NA	CASTRGVSSYNEQFF	TGCGCCAGCACCAGAGGGGTAAGCTCCTACAATGAGCAGTTCTTC
NA	TRBV6-1	TRBJ1-3	NA	CASSLDRYFLNTIYF	TGTGCCAGCAGTCTGGACAGATACTTTTTAAACACCATATATTTT
NA	TRBV5-5	TRBJ1-5	once	CASSLEATRKPQHF	TGTGCCAGCAGCTTGGAAGCCACGCGGAAGCCCCAGCATTTT
NA	TRBV28	TRBJ2-1	NA	CASRPVDNEQFF	TGTGCCAGCAGACCCGTTGACAATGAGCAGTTCTTC
NA	TRBV6-1	TRBJ2-3	NA	CASSLSVLDTQYF	TGTGCCAGCAGCCTGAGTGTATTGGATACGCAGTATTTT
TRBD1	TRBV20-1	TRBJ1-5	NA	CSALGQGTGQPQHF	TGCAGTGCGCTGGGACAGGGGACGGGTCAGCCCCAGCATTTT
NA	TRBV20-1	TRBJ2-5	many	CSARVLSFQETQYF	TGCAGTGCTAGAGTATTGTCATTTCAAGAGACCCAGTACTTC
NA	TRBV12-3/TRBV12-4	TRBJ2-3	many	CASSLTIDTQYF	TGTGCCAGCAGTCTGACTATAGATACGCAGTATTTT
NA	TRBV29-1	TRBJ1-1	NA	CSVSPGAPGTEAFF	TGCAGCGTTAGTCCCGGGGCGCCGGGGACTGAAGCTTTCTTT
NA	TRBV12-3/TRBV12-4	TRBJ2-1	NA	CASSLSLGGHHNEQFF	TGTGCCAGCAGTTTAAGTTTGGGGGGGCACCACAATGAGCAGTTCTTC
NA	TRBV20-1	TRBJ1-4	NA	CSASSLFPGRSEKLFF	TGCAGTGCTAGTAGCCTGTTCCCGGGGCGGAGTGAAAAACTGTTTTTT
NA	TRBV6-5	TRBJ2-3	NA	CASSYDRSSDTQYF	TGTGCCAGCAGTTACGACAGGAGTTCAGATACGCAGTATTTT
NA	TRBV15	TRBJ1-2	NA	CATSRDLEGYYGYTF	TGTGCCACCAGCAGAGATCTCGAGGGGTACTATGGCTACACCTTC
TRBD1	TRBV20-1	TRBJ2-5	NA	CSARQGGETQYF	TGCAGTGCCAGACAGGGCGGGGAGACCCAGTACTTC
TRBD2	TRBV12-3/TRBV12-4	TRBJ2-7	many	CASSSGTSSYEQYF	TGTGCCAGCAGTTCCGGGACTAGCTCCTACGAGCAGTACTTC
TRBD1	TRBV20-1	TRBJ2-7	NA	CSASSGTVAYEQYF	TGCAGTGCTAGCTCCGGGACAGTGGCCTACGAGCAGTACTTC
TRBD1	TRBV6-5	TRBJ2-7	NA	CASSRTGGEQYF	TGTGCCAGCAGCCGGACAGGGGGCGAGCAGTACTTC
TRBD1	TRBV20-1	TRBJ1-5	few	CSARDPYQPTGDYSNQPQHF	TGCAGTGCTAGAGATCCCTATCAACCAACAGGGGACTATAGCAATCAGCCCCAGCATTTT
NA	TRBV5-1	TRBJ2-1	few	CASSFGREQFF	TGCGCCAGCAGCTTCGGACGTGAGCAGTTCTTC
NA	TRBV7-2	TRBJ2-3	many	CASSPYLGTSGDTQYF	TGTGCCAGCAGCCCCTATCTGGGAACCTCGGGGGATACGCAGTATTTT
TRBD2	TRBV10-2	TRBJ2-1	many	CASSEPGGGSNEQFF	TGCGCCAGCAGTGAGCCCGGGGGGGGTTCCAATGAGCAGTTCTTC
TRBD1	TRBV6-5	TRBJ1-5	few	CASSWRTGGQPQHF	TGTGCCAGCAGTTGGAGGACAGGGGGTCAGCCCCAGCATTTT
NA	TRBV12-3/TRBV12-4	TRBJ2-1	few	CASSARLEWGYNEQFF	TGTGCCAGCAGCGCCAGACTAGAATGGGGCTACAATGAGCAGTTCTTC
NA	TRBV20-1	TRBJ1-2	many	CSASGLNYGYTF	TGCAGTGCTAGTGGACTAAACTATGGCTACACCTTC
NA	TRBV5-1	TRBJ1-4	NA	CASSLGQDFEKLFF	TGCGCCAGCAGCTTGGGGCAGGATTTTGAAAAACTGTTTTTT
NA	TRBV24-1	TRBJ2-5	NA	CAASRDDVTQYF	TGTGCCGCAAGCAGGGACGACGTCACCCAGTACTTC
NA	TRBV7-9	TRBJ2-5	NA	CASSLSVQETQYF	TGTGCCAGCAGCCTCAGCGTCCAAGAGACCCAGTACTTC
TRBD1	TRBV28	TRBJ1-2	many	CASFHRTGPIYGYTF	TGTGCCAGCTTTCACCGGACAGGGCCGATCTATGGCTACACCTTC
TRBD2	TRBV29-1	TRBJ2-4	many	CSVPGGAWNIQYF	TGCAGCGTTCCCGGGGGGGCGTGGAACATTCAGTACTTC
NA	TRBV24-1	TRBJ2-3	few	CATSEPSRGSDTQYF	TGTGCCACCAGTGAACCATCGAGGGGGTCGGATACGCAGTATTTT
NA	TRBV2	TRBJ1-4	NA	CASSLPTGPTGQTDEKLFF	TGTGCCAGCAGTCTACCCACGGGACCCACCGGCCAGACGGATGAAAAACTGTTTTTT
NA	TRBV7-3	TRBJ2-1	NA	CASRQLGGEQFF	TGTGCCAGCAGGCAACTAGGAGGTGAGCAGTTCTTC
NA	TRBV5-1	TRBJ2-3	many	CASSLGQITSTDTQYF	TGCGCCAGCAGCTTGGGACAGATCACTAGCACAGATACGCAGTATTTT
TRBD1	TRBV29-1	TRBJ2-7	few	CSVAQGAGEQYF	TGCAGCGTTGCCCAGGGGGCAGGCGAGCAGTACTTC
NA	TRBV7-9	TRBJ2-5	many	CASSLAPGGGETQYF	TGTGCCAGCAGCTTAGCCCCAGGGGGAGGGGAGACCCAGTACTTC
NA	TRBV29-1	TRBJ1-3	many	CSVEELPLGNTIYF	TGCAGCGTTGAAGAACTTCCCCTTGGAAACACCATATATTTT
NA	TRBV30	TRBJ2-1	NA	CAWSGAVRQFF	TGTGCCTGGAGTGGGGCAGTTCGGCAGTTCTTC
NA	TRBV4-3	TRBJ2-2	NA	CASSQGQGSTGELFF	TGCGCCAGCAGCCAAGGGCAGGGGAGCACCGGGGAGCTGTTTTTT
NA	TRBV24-1	TRBJ2-3	few	CATSDGGEGTDTQYF	TGTGCCACCAGTGATGGCGGGGAGGGCACAGATACGCAGTATTTT
NA	TRBV6-2/TRBV6-3	TRBJ2-7	many	CASSYSPTPTYEQYF	TGTGCCAGCAGTTACTCGCCGACACCTACCTACGAGCAGTACTTC
TRBD1	TRBV4-1	TRBJ2-1	many	CASSHTDRDYEQFF	TGCGCCAGCAGCCATACGGACAGGGACTATGAGCAGTTCTTC